The T cell receptor (beta chain) under discussion was sequenced for a study of shared clonotypes between healthy human individuals. Generated by immunoSEQ multiplex PCR, the TCRdb table keeps only in-frame clones and is missing some. This table has some 700,000 clones, 90% appearing once. CDR3 length equals 15 residues. Per germline, CDR1 MNHEY and CDR2 SMNVEV (reference sequence). The ends were cut back, 2 bases at V and 2 bases at J, with 10 bases in the middle. The sequence was collected from a man between 18 and 29 years old in good health. Some clones in this sample may be carry-over from other donors' samples. The sample consisted of memory CD8+ T cells from PBMCs. Subset of the sample: CD45RO+ cells pooled with CCR7-negative TemRA cells. The J gene is TRBJ1-5, the V gene TRBV27, with TRBD1 as a possible D gene (5 bases). The CDR3 sequence: CASSLRGVGNQPQHF. The CDR3 DNA reads as TGTGCCAGCAGTTTACGGGGCGTGGGCAATCAGCCCCAGCATTTT.